The rows below give T cell receptor beta chains drawn from one sample of a study of blood T cell repertoires in COVID-19. The assay was immunoSEQ multiplex PCR, and TCRdb's table has in-frame clones only and misses some. The sample includes approximately 47,000 clones, 90% of them seen just once. Sequenced input: peripheral blood. The receptors shown here come from a man aged 65 to 79 with active COVID-19. Each CDR3 is given with its conserved first and last residue. D genes are given only for firm matches. Size tells how often a clone was seen (once, few, many) or the class of an expanded clone, and some rows leave it out.

j_call	clone_size	v_call	d_call	cdr3_nt	cdr3_aa
TRBJ2-1	-	TRBV5-4	-	TGTGCCAGCAGCCGACTAGGTTTATTTGGAAATGAGCAGTTCTTC	CASSRLGLFGNEQFF
TRBJ2-5	-	TRBV7-8	-	TGTGCCAGCAGCCCTCGCGAGGGATTAGAGACCCAGTACTTC	CASSPREGLETQYF
TRBJ2-7	-	TRBV6-5	TRBD1	TGTGCCAGCAGTTACGGGCAGGGGGCACACGAGCAGTACTTC	CASSYGQGAHEQYF
TRBJ2-7	-	TRBV6-6	-	TGTGCCAGCAGAGAAAGACAGTACTCCTACGAGCAGTACTTC	CASRERQYSYEQYF
TRBJ2-2	-	TRBV24-1	-	TGTGCCACCAGTGATTTGGTAGGGGGAAATGCCGGGGAGCTGTTTTTT	CATSDLVGGNAGELFF
TRBJ1-4	-	TRBV7-2	TRBD1	TGTGCCAGCAGCCTACAAAGACAGGGGGCAGGTGAAAAACTGTTTTTT	CASSLQRQGAGEKLFF
TRBJ1-2	-	TRBV30	TRBD1	TGTGCCTGGAGCGGACAGGGAGGGTATGGCTACACCTTC	CAWSGQGGYGYTF
TRBJ2-1	-	TRBV2	TRBD2	TGTGCCAGGGGTGGTCGACTAGCGGGAGGGAAAATGAGGCAGTTCTTC	CARGGRLAGGKMRQFF
TRBJ2-7	-	TRBV7-8	TRBD2	TGTGCCACATCCGGGGATAGAGCGGGAGGGCAAAACGAGCAGTACTTC	CATSGDRAGGQNEQYF
TRBJ2-3	-	TRBV6-5	-	TGTGCCAGCAGTTCCCTCCCGTTCACAGATACGCAGTATTTT	CASSSLPFTDTQYF
TRBJ2-7	-	TRBV3-1/TRBV3-2	TRBD2	TGTGCCAGCAGCCGGGACCCCGGGACTAAAGCCTTC	CASSRDPGTKAF
TRBJ2-7	-	TRBV10-3	TRBD2	TGTGCCATCAGTGAGGGAGCGGGAGCGCGCTACGAGCAGTACTTC	CAISEGAGARYEQYF
TRBJ2-3	-	TRBV7-9	-	TGTGCCAGCAGCGATGAGCTAGGAACCCGTTGGGCAGATACGCAGTATTTT	CASSDELGTRWADTQYF
TRBJ1-3	-	TRBV19	TRBD1	TGTGCCAGTAGCAAGACAGGGGATATAAGGAACACCATATATTTT	CASSKTGDIRNTIYF
TRBJ1-4	-	TRBV4-3	-	TGCGCCAGCAGCCAAGATGGGCGGGGAGCAACTAATGAAAAACTGTTTTTT	CASSQDGRGATNEKLFF
TRBJ2-1	-	TRBV7-2	TRBD2	TGTGCCAGCAGCTTAAGCTCGGGGCGGGAGCGCAGCTTCAATGAGCAGTTCTTC	CASSLSSGRERSFNEQFF
TRBJ1-3	once	TRBV4-3	-	TGCGCCAGCAGCCAAGTGTACAGGAGCGGAAACACCATATATTTT	CASSQVYRSGNTIYF
TRBJ2-3	-	TRBV19	-	TGTGCCAGTAGTATAGGCGGGGAGTTTGATACGCAGTATTTT	CASSIGGEFDTQYF
TRBJ2-7	-	TRBV18	TRBD1	TGTGCCAGCTCACCCCCGGGACAGGGGTCGGCCCGATACGAGCAGTACTTC	CASSPPGQGSARYEQYF
TRBJ2-3	-	TRBV28	-	TGTGCCAGCAGCCGATTCCCAGGGGTGAGCACAGATACGCAGTATTTT	CASSRFPGVSTDTQYF
TRBJ2-5	-	TRBV3-1/TRBV3-2	TRBD2	TGTGCCAGCAGCCTCCGACTAGCCCAAGAGACCCAGTACTTC	CASSLRLAQETQYF
TRBJ2-3	-	TRBV6-6	-	TGTGCCAGCAGTTACTCTGGGCGGGGAGGACCAGATACGCAGTATTTT	CASSYSGRGGPDTQYF
TRBJ1-1	-	TRBV18	-	TGTGCCAGCTCGGAATTAGACAGTACGAACACTGAAGCTTTCTTT	CASSELDSTNTEAFF
TRBJ2-1	once	TRBV27	TRBD2	TGTGCCAGCAGTTCCGGACTAGCCCGCAGGGGGCAGTTCTTC	CASSSGLARRGQFF
TRBJ2-3	-	TRBV24-1	-	TGTGCCACCAGTGATTTGCTGGATACGCAGTATTTT	CATSDLLDTQYF
TRBJ1-6	-	TRBV4-2	-	TGTGCCAGCAGCCAAGAGGCGGGGGACCGCCATTCACCCCTCCACTTT	CASSQEAGDRHSPLHF